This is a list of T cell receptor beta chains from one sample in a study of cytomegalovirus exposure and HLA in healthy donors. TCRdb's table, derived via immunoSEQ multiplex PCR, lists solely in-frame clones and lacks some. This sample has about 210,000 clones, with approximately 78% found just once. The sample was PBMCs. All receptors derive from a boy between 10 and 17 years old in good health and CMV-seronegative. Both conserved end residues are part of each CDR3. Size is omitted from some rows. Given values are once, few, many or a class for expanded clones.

CASSLSGGNTEAFF	TRBV5-1	-
CASSLRGQYTEAFF	TRBV27	-
CASKGASYGYTF	TRBV27	-
CASSPRDREYGYTF	TRBV5-1	-
CASSPSTGRYEQYF	TRBV5-1	few
CASSAWGSMNTEAFF	TRBV5-4	few
CASSEGTGLNYGYTF	TRBV2	-
CAWIRSSYNSPLHF	TRBV30	-
CASTILDSNYGYTF	TRBV2	-
CASSYTRRQPQHF	TRBV27	-
CASSLEGGGRYSGNTIYF	TRBV4-1	-
CASSPSPGQSHEQFF	TRBV18	-
CASSLEGSFPGGTQYF	TRBV11-2	-
CAISDPNIGYTF	TRBV10-3	-
CASSMNLADTQYF	TRBV19	-
CASNRIGIKDNSPLHF	TRBV7-9	once
CASTPDRGMNTEAFF	TRBV19	-
CASSKTRLFISGELFF	TRBV21-1	-
CATSRGGSSGANVLTF	TRBV15	few
CAVYSAGTGAPGELFF	TRBV10-3	-
CASIPTSGTEGEQYF	TRBV2	-
CASSSLFRDSPIYEQYF	TRBV11-2	once
CASSQVITGRGTQYF	TRBV4-1	-
CASSFRAPNEKLFF	TRBV5-1	-
CASRALDRGYREKLFF	TRBV2	-
CSVGPGQTNYGYTF	TRBV29-1	-
CASSTATGGNTEAFF	TRBV5-4	-
CAWSVTGGPPNEKLFF	TRBV30	-
CAGSEALPAGLGQPQHF	TRBV2	-
CASNLGGLVSPLHF	TRBV5-4	-
CAISASGLAGEQYF	TRBV10-3	-
CASGPGQGAYEQYF	TRBV27	-
CASSYPLRTGEVRQYF	TRBV13	once
CASSYTGGTEAFF	TRBV7-3	once
CASSEGLAGSYEQYF	TRBV9	few
CASSLTVSTEAFF	TRBV10-2	-
CASSEASGGRLDEKLFF	TRBV2	-
CASKQGFNEKLFF	TRBV7-9	-